The clone carrying this T cell receptor beta chain was counted only a few times. Its matching antigen is unknown. This sample stems from a study of T cells after yellow fever vaccination. Study details: Fractions of limited cellularity were prepared by means of SMART-Seq v4 Ultra Low Input.

One entry per CDR3 protein results from TCRdb running MiXCR on the 5' RACE reads. The data hold about 340,000 distinct CDR3 sequences, with about 12% observed a single time. Study-level points and caveats: Reappearing after the booster were most of the clones from primary vaccination (about 95% CD4, 88% CD8). It was a weaker secondary response, yet one that peaked faster, at day 5 versus 15. Shared CD4/CD8 clonotypes were a small share, likely from convergent recombination.

With 10 bases removed from V and 0 bases from J, the gap between germline ends came to 18 bases. This CDR3 contains 16 residues. Looked up from germline, CDR1 is MDHEN and CDR2 is SYDVKM. This chain joins TRBV28 and TRBJ2-2; D is possibly TRBD2 (5 bases). The sequenced sample was CD4+ T cells sorted from PBMCs, obtained 15 days after the yellow fever booster vaccination. This sequence was found in a young man who received the YFV17D yellow fever vaccine. Here the CDR3 reads CATRYRGFSNTGELFF. Written as DNA, the CDR3 is TGTGCCACTAGATATCGGGGATTCTCGAACACCGGGGAGCTGTTTTTT.